This TCR beta chain comes out of a study of Ad26.COV2.S vaccination and SARS-CoV-2 variants. Study in general: The COV1001 Ad26.COV2.S trial arm included the donor. Study-level results: The study found similar non-spike TCR breadth in vaccine and placebo recipients. Spike-specific TCR breadth was greater in vaccine than placebo recipients.

Trimming cost V 8 bases and J 0 bases, with 20 bases left between them. In germline, CDR1 is GTSNPN, CDR2 SVGIG (reference sequence). The CDR3 covers 15 residues. On this clone itself: Its specificity is not known.

This table comes from immunoSEQ multiplex PCR, and its TCRdb copy is limited to in-frame clones, with some not included. The data hold about 480,000 clones, with around nine tenths observed a single time. This sample's treatment: 15 to 20 received Ad26.COV2.S at low or high dose, single or two shots; about five received placebo; per-sample allocation not given. Vaccine and placebo recipients were sampled on day 63 after the first injection. This rearrangement joins TRBV30 to TRBJ2-7, with D possibly being TRBD1 or TRBD2 (5 bases each). The receptor's source is a person between 18 and 65 years old who received the Ad26.COV2.S COVID-19 vaccine or a placebo. Sequenced here: peripheral blood, sampled in a trial of Ad26.COV2.S vaccine versus placebo. The CDR3: CAGLTGRLSSYEQYF. CDR3 DNA: TGTGCCGGCTTAACGGGACGATTGAGCTCCTACGAGCAGTACTTC.